The 32 T cell receptor beta chains presented below share a single source sample, sequenced in a study of regulatory T cells in long-lasting Graves disease. Arm-PCR of CDR3 regions and iRepertoire HTBI primers were used to build TCR beta libraries. MiXCR was run by TCRdb on the multiplex PCR reads, yielding one entry per CDR3 protein. This sample yields hundreds of thousands of distinct CDR3 sequences, of which more than 20% are seen a single time; approximately 8% belongs to the top ten. As to time point: persistent/refractory GD, antithyroid drugs over 5 years with positive TRAb. After RNA was extracted from PBMCs, the TCR library was made from it. Here the sequenced sample was peripheral blood mononuclear cells (PBMCs), taken when the disease was refractory, from a patient treated with antithyroid drugs. These receptors were collected from a female donor with Graves disease.

This clonotype was observed a few times. The genes are TRBV5-8 and TRBJ2-7; 9 nucleotides line up with TRBD2. Germline CDR1 and CDR2: SGHTS and YDEGEE. This CDR3 has 16 residues. V lost 4 bases and J lost 2; bases outside the gene matches: 10. CDR3 protein: CASSRVGTSIPYEQYF. Here the CDR3 DNA reads TGTGCCAGCAGCCGTGTCGGGACTAGCATCCCCTACGAGCAGTACTTC. Variable domain in full (rest from reference TRBV5-8 and TRBJ2-7): EAGVTQSPTHLIKTRGQQATLRCSPISGHTSVYWYQQALGLGLQFLLWYDEGEERNRGNFPPRFSGRQFPNYSSELNVNALELEDSALYLCASSRVGTSIPYEQYFGPGTRLTVT.

The rearrangement uses TRBV19 and TRBJ2-7; 8 bases fit TRBD1. Germline V gives CDR1 LNHDA, CDR2 SQIVND (reference sequence). This CDR3 comprises 14 residues. With V trimmed by 5 bases and J by 6 bases, 9 bases remained unmatched. CDR3 DNA sequence: TGTGCCAGTAGTTCCCGGGACAGGACAATCGAGCAGTACTTC. It yields the protein CASSSRDRTIEQYF.

The chain links TRBV7-2 to TRBJ2-5; TRBD1 matches at 7 bases. Trimming removed 1 base from V and 5 bases from J; junction bases left unmatched: 10. CDR3 length equals 16 residues. CDR1 is SGHTA and CDR2 is FQGNSA in the germline V gene. Written as DNA, the CDR3 is TGTGCCAGCAGCTTAGAGAGCGCAGGGGGTGGGGAGACCCAGTACTTC. Residues: CASSLESAGGGETQYF.

This clonotype was picked up many times. The CDR3 spells CASTSMGNYGYTF. CDR3 coding DNA: TGTGCCAGCACCTCAATGGGAAACTATGGCTACACCTTC. The chain recombines TRBV7-2 with TRBJ1-2; D is uncertain. CDR1 SGHTA and CDR2 FQGNSA come from the germline V gene. Deletions cut 7 bases from V and 2 bases from J, with 11 bases between. This CDR3 is built from 13 residues.

This clonotype has at least ten counts. This chain connects TRBV5-1 to TRBJ1-6, with unresolved D. The CDR3 runs 13 residues. Germline loops: CDR1 SGHRS, CDR2 YFSETQ. V lost 5 bases, J lost 7 bases, and 10 bases lay in between. The CDR3 reads CASSDGVNSPLHF. The DNA for the CDR3 is TGCGCCAGCAGTGACGGAGTGAATTCACCCCTCCACTTT. The variable domain in full, completed from reference TRBV5-1 and TRBJ1-6, reads KAGVTQTPRYLIKTRGQQVTLSCSPISGHRSVSWYQQTPGQGLQFLFEYFSETQRNKGNFPGRFSGRQFSNSRSEMNVSTLELGDSALYLCASSDGVNSPLHFGNGTRLTVT.

This clonotype showed up many times. The chain carries TRBV28 and TRBJ2-5, with 15 bases aligning to TRBD2. V shed 2 bases and J 0 bases; nucleotides not matched to a gene: 7. This CDR3 has 19 residues. CDR1 and CDR2 (germline): MDHEN, SYDVKM. The CDR3 DNA reads as TGTGCCAGCAGTTTAACCCCGGGACTAGCGGGAGGCTACCAAGAGACCCAGTACTTC. This codes for CASSLTPGLAGGYQETQYF.

In its sample, this clonotype was seen many times. The chain links TRBV5-6 to TRBJ2-7; weak D call: TRBD2 (6 bases). The germline V gene encodes CDR1 SGHDT and CDR2 YYEEEE. The CDR3 is 16 residues long. V gave up 3 bases and J gave up 0 bases, with 16 bases separating them. CDR3 protein: CASSWSRDWGSYEQYF. DNA for the CDR3: TGTGCCAGCAGCTGGAGCCGGGACTGGGGCTCCTACGAGCAGTACTTC.

This clonotype has a single count. This CDR3 reads CAISERLAGGDEQFF. CDR3 in DNA: TGTGCCATCAGTGAACGACTAGCGGGTGGTGATGAGCAGTTCTTC. V gene TRBV10-3 combines with J gene TRBJ2-1, with 10 bases that match TRBD2. From germline, CDR1 is ENHRY and CDR2 SYGVKD. The CDR3 runs to 15 residues. The junction had 7 bases not matched to a gene; V was cut back by 3 bases and J by 8 bases.

This clonotype was seen only a few times. The V call is TRBV5-1, the J call TRBJ2-7, with TRBD2 identical over 8 bases. The germline V gene encodes CDR1 SGHRS and CDR2 YFSETQ. After removal of 0 bases from V and 3 bases from J, the junction contained 8 bases not matched to a gene. The CDR3 length is 16 residues. CDR3 sequence (DNA): TGCGCCAGCAGCTTGGTTTCGGGAGGGTCCTACTACGAGCAGTACTTC. It yields the protein CASSLVSGGSYYEQYF.

This chain uses TRBV12-3 or TRBV12-4 with TRBJ1-6; D might be TRBD1 (6 bases). This CDR3 comprises 14 residues. The V gene lost 7 bases and the J gene lost 7 bases, with 14 bases spanning the gap. CDR3 sequence reads: CASTNRVENSPLHF. Here the CDR3 DNA reads TGTGCCAGCACTAACAGGGTTGAGAATTCACCCCTCCACTTT.

The chain recombines TRBV7-2 with TRBJ2-2; 10 positions agree with TRBD2. The CDR3 loop spans 16 amino acids. The trim removed 2 bases at V and 8 bases at J, leaving 8 bases unmatched. CDR1 and CDR2 from the germline V gene are SGHTA and FQGNSA. The CDR3: CASSLWLAGVGGELFF. The CDR3 nucleotides are TGTGCCAGCAGCTTATGGCTAGCGGGAGTCGGGGGGGAGCTGTTTTTT.

CDR3 bases: TGCGCCAGCAGCCAAATAACAGGGATGGAGACCCAGTACTTC. Translating gives CASSQITGMETQYF. V usage is TRBV4-3 and J usage is TRBJ2-5; the D gene is possibly TRBD1 (6 bases). V lost 2 bases and J lost 5, with 12 bases in between. Germline loops: CDR1 LGHNA, CDR2 YSLEER. The CDR3 contains 14 residues.

In this sample, this clonotype turned up many times. The chain joins TRBV6-1 to TRBJ1-1; no definite D call. Germline-derived CDR1 and CDR2 are MNHNS and SASEGT. The V and J ends lost 1 base and 3 bases respectively, with 6 bases between them. The CDR3 extends over 13 amino acids. The CDR3 loop reads CASSEGDDTEAFF. Written as DNA, the CDR3 is TGTGCCAGCAGTGAAGGGGATGACACTGAAGCTTTCTTT.

V gene TRBV7-6 combines with J gene TRBJ1-2; 7 bases agree with TRBD1. Germline V gene sequence: CDR1 SGHVS, CDR2 FNYEAQ. CDR3 size: 15 residues. The V segment lost 5 bases and the J segment 6 bases; nucleotides outside the gene matches: 12. The CDR3 here is CASSQQFRGSDGYTF. The CDR3 nucleotides are TGTGCCAGCAGCCAGCAATTCAGGGGGAGTGATGGCTACACCTTC. Full variable domain (remainder filled in from reference TRBV7-6 and TRBJ1-2): GAGVSQSPRYKVTKRGQDVALRCDPISGHVSLYWYRQALGQGPEFLTYFNYEAQQDKSGLPNDRFSAERPEGSISTLTIQRTEQRDSAMYRCASSQQFRGSDGYTFGSGTRLTVV.

In this sample, this clonotype turned up a few times. J is TRBJ2-6 and V is TRBV28; D gene ambiguous. In germline, CDR1 is MDHEN, CDR2 SYDVKM. The CDR3 length is 12 residues. The V and J ends lost 7 bases and 4 bases respectively, with 5 bases between them. CDR3 in DNA: TGTGCCAGCAATCCCGGGGCCAACGTCCTGACTTTC. Translation: CASNPGANVLTF.

The chain carries TRBV15 and TRBJ2-6; the D is unclear. Trimming cost V 0 bases and J 1 base, with 4 bases left between them. In germline, CDR1 is LNHNV, CDR2 YYDKDF (reference sequence). The CDR3 runs 15 residues. The CDR3 here is CATSRDLSGANVLTF. The CDR3, as DNA: TGTGCCACCAGCAGAGACCTTTCTGGGGCCAACGTCCTGACTTTC.

This clonotype showed up many times. This sequence joins TRBV20-1 and TRBJ2-7; 11 bases align to TRBD2. Germline-derived CDR1 and CDR2 are DFQATT and SNEGSKA (reference sequence). J was trimmed by 2 bases and V by 6 bases; bases with no gene match: 6. This CDR3 region has 14 residues. Written as DNA, the CDR3 is TGCAGTGCCCTGTCTAGCGGGAGGACCTACGAGCAGTACTTC. This sequence encodes CSALSSGRTYEQYF.

The V call is TRBV19, the J call TRBJ1-1; D is perhaps TRBD1 (6 bases). V lost 3 bases and J lost 4, with 12 bases in between. The CDR3 runs 14 residues. Germline CDR1 is LNHDA and CDR2 is SQIVND (reference sequence). The CDR3 DNA reads as TGTGCCAGTAGTATGGGCCAGGGGACCACTGAAGCTTTCTTT. As protein: CASSMGQGTTEAFF.

V is TRBV7-2 and J is TRBJ2-4, with 7 bases lining up with TRBD1. The CDR3 is 17 amino acids. CDR1 and CDR2 (germline): SGHTA, FQGNSA. V shed 5 bases, J shed 3 bases, and the junction held 13 bases outside the gene matches. The CDR3 DNA follows: TGTGCCAGCAGCCAGCGCCGAGCCTCAGGGGGCAAAAACATTCAGTACTTC. Its protein is CASSQRRASGGKNIQYF.

The chain joins TRBV19 to TRBJ2-7, with 7 bases lining up with TRBD1. This CDR3 region has 13 residues. Germline CDR1 and CDR2: LNHDA and SQIVND (reference sequence). The V and J ends lost 5 bases and 3 bases, in that order; junction bases with no gene match: 4. In DNA, the CDR3 is TGTGCCAGTAGTCGGGGACAGTACTACGAGCAGTACTTC. It encodes CASSRGQYYEQYF.

V gene TRBV2 combines with J gene TRBJ2-1; D unresolved. There are 16 residues in the CDR3. Looked up from germline, CDR1 is SNHLY and CDR2 is FYNNEI. Trimming took 4 bases from V and 1 from J, leaving 14 bases between them. In DNA form, the CDR3 reads TGTGCCAGCAGTGTGCGGCCTGGGCTGTCCTACAATGAGCAGTTCTTC. Encoded protein: CASSVRPGLSYNEQFF.

The chain combines TRBV20-1 with TRBJ1-6; tentative D call: TRBD1 (6 bases). The germline gives CDR1 DFQATT, CDR2 SNEGSKA (reference sequence). The CDR3 has 15 residues. Trimming cost V 4 bases and J 0 bases, with 10 bases left between them. CDR3 amino acids: CSATTGSSYNSPLHF. The CDR3 DNA is TGCAGTGCTACAACAGGGAGCTCCTATAATTCACCCCTCCACTTT.

This clonotype occurred many times. V gene TRBV20-1 combines with J gene TRBJ1-2; 12 bases are shared with TRBD1. In germline, CDR1 is DFQATT, CDR2 SNEGSKA (reference sequence). The CDR3 has 15 amino acids. The J segment lost 8 bases and the V segment lost 2 bases, leaving 9 bases of the junction unmatched. CDR3 sequence: CSARRPGQGAKGYTF. In DNA, the CDR3 is TGCAGTGCTAGACGTCCGGGACAGGGGGCTAAAGGCTACACCTTC.

Concerning this clonotype itself: A single base is all that separates this from a far larger clone, so a read error is likely. The chain links TRBV2 to TRBJ2-3; D perhaps matches TRBD2 (6 bases). The J call may be in error: the DNA end matches TRBJ2-5 better. This CDR3 has 16 residues. CDR1 and CDR2 (germline): SNHLY, FYNNEI. The CDR3: CATPGGGFRVSETQYF. The CDR3, as DNA: TGTGCCACCCCTGGGGGAGGTTTTCGGGTCTCAGAGACCCAGTACTTC.

This chain uses TRBV12-3 or TRBV12-4 with TRBJ1-4, with a weak D call TRBD1 (6 bases). With 6 bases removed from V and 14 bases from J, the gap between germline ends came to 22 bases. CDR3 size: 14 residues. The CDR3: CASSWGPGVDNLFF. CDR3 sequence (DNA): TGTGCCAGCAGCTGGGGACCAGGGGTTGATAACCTGTTTTTT.

Only a few counts were recorded for this clonotype. The J gene is TRBJ2-3, the V gene TRBV2; 8 bases map to TRBD1. This CDR3 comprises 12 residues. Unmatched junction bases numbered 1, after V lost 6 bases and J lost 5 bases. The germline V gene encodes CDR1 SNHLY and CDR2 FYNNEI. CDR3 in DNA: TGTGCCAGCAGGGACAGGGTAGATACGCAGTATTTT. Its translation is CASRDRVDTQYF.

In this sample, this clonotype turned up a few times. This chain uses TRBV20-1 with TRBJ2-7, with D tentatively TRBD2 (6 bases). Germline lookup yields CDR1 DFQATT and CDR2 SNEGSKA (reference sequence). Trimming took off 8 bases at V and 0 bases at J, with 14 bases between the two ends. The CDR3 has 13 amino acids. The CDR3 DNA sequence: TGCAGTCACAGTAGCGGAAGCTCCTACGAGCAGTACTTC. This translates into CSHSSGSSYEQYF.

This clonotype was counted a single time. V usage is TRBV27 and J usage is TRBJ2-1, with TRBD1 matching over 8 bases. The CDR3 is made up of 15 amino acids. Germline lookup yields CDR1 MNHEY and CDR2 SMNVEV (reference sequence). V trimming: 5 bases; J trimming: 5 bases; junction bases outside the gene matches: 8. The CDR3 region is CASSPETGVHNEQFF. CDR3 sequence (DNA): TGTGCCAGCAGTCCCGAGACAGGGGTCCACAATGAGCAGTTCTTC.

The rearrangement uses TRBV4-1 and TRBJ2-5; D is ambiguous. CDR1 and CDR2 (germline): MGHRA, YSYEKL. The CDR3 is 16 amino acids. The V end was cut by 2 bases, the J end by 4 bases, with 17 bases between. The CDR3: CASSQLRLEGRETQYF. CDR3 nucleotides: TGCGCCAGCAGCCAACTTCGTCTGGAAGGTAGAGAGACCCAGTACTTC.

The chain has TRBV5-6 and TRBJ2-7; TRBD2 agrees at 8 bases. With 0 bases clipped from V and 2 bases from J, the junction kept 4 bases outside the gene matches. The CDR3 extends over 15 amino acids. The V gene's germline CDR1 is SGHDT and CDR2 YYEEEE. The CDR3 region is CASSLGYGRAYEQYF. The CDR3, as DNA: TGTGCCAGCAGCTTGGGCTACGGGAGGGCCTACGAGCAGTACTTC.

This clonotype came up many times. The rearrangement uses TRBV2 and TRBJ1-1; D ambiguous. V was trimmed by 6 bases and J by 4 bases, leaving 15 bases between them. Germline V gives CDR1 SNHLY, CDR2 FYNNEI. The CDR3 consists of 14 residues. CDR3 sequence: CASSQESEFTEAFF. For the CDR3, the DNA is TGTGCCAGCAGCCAAGAGAGTGAATTCACTGAAGCTTTCTTT.

This clonotype was detected many times. The CDR3 bases are TGTGCCAGCAATAGTGCTAACTATGGCTACACCTTC. It encodes CASNSANYGYTF. The V gene is TRBV2, the J gene TRBJ1-2; D gene unclear. The V gene's germline CDR1 is SNHLY and CDR2 FYNNEI. Trimming left V 7 bases short and J 0 bases short, with 6 bases between. The CDR3 is 12 amino acids. Using reference TRBV2 and TRBJ1-2 for the parts outside the CDR3, the full variable domain is EPEVTQTPSHQVTQMGQEVILRCVPISNHLYFYWYRQILGQKVEFLVSFYNNEISEKSEIFDDQFSVERPDGSNFTLKIRSTKLEDSAMYFCASNSANYGYTFGSGTRLTVV.